This T cell receptor beta chain is drawn from a study of cytomegalovirus exposure and HLA in healthy donors. Study findings and constraints: TCR beta V- and J-gene trimming, according to a later analysis, was linked to a missense DCLRE1C variant. Under in vitro conditions, a few CMV-associated chains were confirmed as specific for CMV antigens.

In the case of this clone: No antigen is known for it.

Primers for the PCR totalled 60 Vbeta and 13 Jbeta. Data came from immunoSEQ multiplex PCR; TCRdb stores just in-frame clones and leaves some out. This sample has 200,000 to 250,000 clones, with around 80% found just once. The sequence was obtained from a girl aged 2-10 years in good health and CMV-seronegative. Sequencing was done on a sample of PBMCs.

CDR3 loop: CASSVATSGGNQETQYF. The CDR3 DNA reads TGTGCCAGCAGCGTAGCTACTAGCGGGGGGAACCAAGAGACCCAGTACTTC. This chain connects TRBV9 to TRBJ2-5; 12 bases agree with TRBD2. CDR1 and CDR2 from the germline V gene are SGDLS and YYNGEE. The CDR3 totals 17 residues. The J segment lost 0 bases and the V segment lost 0 bases, leaving 3 bases of the junction unmatched. Drawing the rest from reference TRBV9 and TRBJ2-5, the complete variable domain is DSGVTQTPKHLITATGQRVTLRCSPRSGDLSVYWYQQSLDQGLQFLIQYYNGEERAKGNILERFSAQQFPDLHSELNLSSLELGDSALYFCASSVATSGGNQETQYFGPGTRLLVL.